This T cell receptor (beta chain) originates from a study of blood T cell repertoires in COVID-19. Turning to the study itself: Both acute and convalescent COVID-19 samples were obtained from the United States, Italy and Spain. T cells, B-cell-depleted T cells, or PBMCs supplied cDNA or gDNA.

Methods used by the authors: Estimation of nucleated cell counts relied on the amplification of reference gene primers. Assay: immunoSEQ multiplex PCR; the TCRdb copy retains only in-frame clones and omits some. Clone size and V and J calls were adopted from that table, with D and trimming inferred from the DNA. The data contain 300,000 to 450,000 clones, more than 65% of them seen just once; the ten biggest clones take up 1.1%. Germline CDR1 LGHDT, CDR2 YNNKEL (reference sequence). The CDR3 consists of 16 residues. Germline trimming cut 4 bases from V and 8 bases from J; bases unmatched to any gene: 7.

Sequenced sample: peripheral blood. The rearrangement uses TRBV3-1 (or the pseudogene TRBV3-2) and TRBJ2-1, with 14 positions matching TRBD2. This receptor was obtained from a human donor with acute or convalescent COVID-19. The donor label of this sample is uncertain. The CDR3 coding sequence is TGTGCCAGCAGCCGCGGGACTAGCGGGAGCTTGTATGAGCAGTTCTTC. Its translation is CASSRGTSGSLYEQFF.